The rows below give T cell receptor beta chains drawn from one sample of a study of human T cells and chemical hapten exposure. TCRdb fed the RACE reads into MiXCR, producing one record per CDR3 protein. Among 250,000 or so distinct CDR3 sequences listed, 7.5% to 8% were seen once. The sequencing used whole blood, collected in connection with sensitization to the hapten diphenylcyclopropenone (DPC). These receptors were obtained from a man younger than 30 with alopecia areata. Some clones in this sample may be carry-over from other donors' samples. Each CDR3 is given with its conserved first and last residue. D genes are given only for firm matches. Only part of the rows carry a size: once, few, many, or a class if the clone is expanded.

size: few; J: TRBJ1-5; length: 14; D: TRBD1; V: TRBV7-8; DNA: TGTGCCAGCAGCCCGGGACAGCACAATCAGCCCCAGCATTTT; CDR3: CASSPGQHNQPQHF
size: few; J: TRBJ1-1; length: 14; D: TRBD1; V: TRBV11-2; DNA: TGTGCCAGCAGCTCGACAGGGTTGAACACTGAAGCTTTCTTT; CDR3: CASSSTGLNTEAFF
size: .; J: TRBJ1-5; length: 15; D: TRBD1; V: TRBV20-1; DNA: TGCAGTGCTGGGGGACAGGGGGATTTAGGTGAGCCCCAGCATTTT; CDR3: CSAGGQGDLGEPQHF
size: few; J: TRBJ2-1; length: 15; D: TRBD2; V: TRBV11-2; DNA: TGTGCCAGCAGCTTCGGACTAGCCTCCGACAATGAGCAGTTCTTC; CDR3: CASSFGLASDNEQFF
size: .; J: TRBJ2-5; length: 15; D: TRBD1; V: TRBV11-3; DNA: TGTGCCAGCAGCCCCGGGACAGTGCACCAAGAGACCCAGTACTTC; CDR3: CASSPGTVHQETQYF
size: .; J: TRBJ2-7; length: 14; D: .; V: TRBV3-1; DNA: TGTGCCAGCAGCGACCGCGACAGCCCCTACGAGCAGTACTTC; CDR3: CASSDRDSPYEQYF
size: .; J: TRBJ2-3; length: 17; D: TRBD2; V: TRBV15; DNA: TGTGCCACCAGCAGAGATCAGGCTAGCGGGGGGCGAGATACGCAGTATTTT; CDR3: CATSRDQASGGRDTQYF
size: few; J: TRBJ2-7; length: 14; D: .; V: TRBV10-3; DNA: TGTGCCATCAGTGATATGGAGTTAACCTACGAGCAGTACTTC; CDR3: CAISDMELTYEQYF
size: few; J: TRBJ2-1; length: 15; D: .; V: TRBV9; DNA: TGTGCCAGCAGCGTCGCTAGTCGCTCCTACAATGAGCAGTTCTTC; CDR3: CASSVASRSYNEQFF
size: .; J: TRBJ2-1; length: 13; D: TRBD1; V: TRBV12-3/TRBV12-4; DNA: TGTGCCAGCAGGGACAGGGGGAAGGTAGAGCAGTTCTTC; CDR3: CASRDRGKVEQFF
size: few; J: TRBJ1-1; length: 15; D: .; V: TRBV4-1; DNA: TGCGCCAGCAGCCAAGATCGGTTCCAACGGACTGAAGCTTTCTTT; CDR3: CASSQDRFQRTEAFF
size: few; J: TRBJ2-7; length: 15; D: .; V: TRBV5-1; DNA: TGCGCCAGCAGCTCCACGACAGCTATGACGGACGAGCAGTACTTC; CDR3: CASSSTTAMTDEQYF
size: .; J: TRBJ1-1; length: 15; D: .; V: TRBV4-1; DNA: TGCGCCAGCAGCCAAGATCCTTTATACTGGTCTCAAGCTTTCTTT; CDR3: CASSQDPLYWSQAFF